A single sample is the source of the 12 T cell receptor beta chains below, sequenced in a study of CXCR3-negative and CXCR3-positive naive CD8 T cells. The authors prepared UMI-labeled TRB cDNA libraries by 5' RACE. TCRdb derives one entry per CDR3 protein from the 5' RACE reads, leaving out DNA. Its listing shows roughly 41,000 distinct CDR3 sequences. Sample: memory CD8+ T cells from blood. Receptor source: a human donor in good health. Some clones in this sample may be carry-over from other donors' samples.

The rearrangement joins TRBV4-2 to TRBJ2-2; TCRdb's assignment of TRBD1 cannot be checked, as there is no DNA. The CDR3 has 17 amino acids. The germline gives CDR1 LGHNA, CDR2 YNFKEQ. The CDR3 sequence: CASSQDRQITNTGELFF.

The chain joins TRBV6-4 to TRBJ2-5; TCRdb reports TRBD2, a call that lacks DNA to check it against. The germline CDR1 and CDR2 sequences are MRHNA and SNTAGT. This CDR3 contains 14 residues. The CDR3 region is CASSPAGGTETQYF.

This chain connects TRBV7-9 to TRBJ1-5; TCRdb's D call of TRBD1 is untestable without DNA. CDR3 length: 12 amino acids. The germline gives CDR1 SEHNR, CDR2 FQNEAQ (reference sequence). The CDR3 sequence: CASSLGEQPQHF.

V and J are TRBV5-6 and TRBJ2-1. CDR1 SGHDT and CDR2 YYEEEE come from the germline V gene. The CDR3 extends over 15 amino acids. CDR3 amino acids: CASSLAQGSWHEQFF.

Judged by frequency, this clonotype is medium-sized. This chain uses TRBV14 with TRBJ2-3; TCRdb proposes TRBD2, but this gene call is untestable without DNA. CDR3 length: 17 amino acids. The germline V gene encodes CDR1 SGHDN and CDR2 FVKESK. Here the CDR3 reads CASSQDSSGGADGTQYF.

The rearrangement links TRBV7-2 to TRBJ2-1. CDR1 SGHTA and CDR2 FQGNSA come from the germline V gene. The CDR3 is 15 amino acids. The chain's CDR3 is CASSLIARRDNEQFF.

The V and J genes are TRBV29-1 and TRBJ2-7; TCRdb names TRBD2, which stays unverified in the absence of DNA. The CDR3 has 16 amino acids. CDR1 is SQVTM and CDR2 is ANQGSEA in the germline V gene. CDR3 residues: CSVEGPGLAGEYEQYF.

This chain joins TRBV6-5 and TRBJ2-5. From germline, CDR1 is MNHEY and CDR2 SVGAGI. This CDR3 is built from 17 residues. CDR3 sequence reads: CASSYSILFGDQETQYF.

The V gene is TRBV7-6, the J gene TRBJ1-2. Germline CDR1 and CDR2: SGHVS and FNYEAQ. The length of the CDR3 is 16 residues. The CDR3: CASSLVEGWLGEGYTF.

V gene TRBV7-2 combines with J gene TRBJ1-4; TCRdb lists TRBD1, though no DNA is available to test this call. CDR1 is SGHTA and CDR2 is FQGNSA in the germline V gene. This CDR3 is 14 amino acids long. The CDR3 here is CASSRQATNEKLFF.

CDR3: CASSLGDEQFF. The chain is built from TRBV14 and TRBJ2-1; the TRBD1 assignment by TCRdb is unverifiable without DNA. Germline CDR1 SGHDN, CDR2 FVKESK. The CDR3 contains 11 residues.

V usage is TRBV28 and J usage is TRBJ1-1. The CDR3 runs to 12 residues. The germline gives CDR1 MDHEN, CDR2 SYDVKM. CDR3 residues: CASSYGYTEAFF.